The rows below give T cell receptor beta chains drawn from one sample of a study of cytomegalovirus exposure and HLA in healthy donors. Clones were read by immunoSEQ multiplex PCR, and TCRdb kept only the in-frame ones, dropping some. The sample has some 95,000 clones, approximately 81% seen once. Material for sequencing was PBMCs. The receptors were sampled from a woman in her forties in good health and CMV-seropositive. The CDR3 runs from the conserved cysteine through the conserved F or W. A D gene is named only where the DNA matches it firmly. Expanded clones get a size class; other rows say once, few or many, or leave the size out.

v_call: TRBV19
j_call: TRBJ1-1
clone_size: -
d_call: TRBD1
cdr3_aa: CASSRETGASTEAFF
cdr3_nt: TGTGCCAGTAGTAGAGAGACAGGGGCGAGCACTGAAGCTTTCTTT

v_call: TRBV11-2
j_call: TRBJ1-5
clone_size: -
d_call: -
cdr3_aa: CASSLSSYTGMEPQHF
cdr3_nt: TGTGCCAGCAGCTTATCCTCCTACACGGGTATGGAGCCCCAGCATTTT

v_call: TRBV27
j_call: TRBJ2-1
clone_size: -
d_call: -
cdr3_aa: CASSPQTGFNEQFF
cdr3_nt: TGTGCCAGCAGTCCCCAGACAGGTTTCAATGAGCAGTTCTTC

v_call: TRBV30
j_call: TRBJ2-3
clone_size: once
d_call: TRBD1
cdr3_aa: CAWSKGAGDTQYF
cdr3_nt: TGTGCCTGGAGTAAGGGGGCGGGAGATACGCAGTATTTT

v_call: TRBV28
j_call: TRBJ1-2
clone_size: -
d_call: -
cdr3_aa: CASSLADKTYGYTF
cdr3_nt: TGTGCCAGCAGTTTGGCAGACAAAACCTATGGCTACACCTTC

v_call: TRBV2
j_call: TRBJ1-1
clone_size: few
d_call: -
cdr3_aa: CASLNPGHFLNTEAFF
cdr3_nt: TGTGCCAGCCTAAACCCGGGACACTTCCTCAACACTGAAGCTTTCTTT

v_call: TRBV29-1
j_call: TRBJ1-4
clone_size: -
d_call: TRBD1
cdr3_aa: CSVGTGHPYEKLFF
cdr3_nt: TGCAGCGTGGGGACAGGCCATCCCTATGAAAAACTGTTTTTT

v_call: TRBV5-5
j_call: TRBJ2-5
clone_size: -
d_call: -
cdr3_aa: CASSRQGQETQYF
cdr3_nt: TGTGCCAGCAGCCGGCAGGGGCAAGAGACCCAGTACTTC

v_call: TRBV6-1
j_call: TRBJ2-6
clone_size: -
d_call: TRBD1
cdr3_aa: CASSVGQGAGGANVLTF
cdr3_nt: TGTGCCAGCAGTGTTGGGCAGGGGGCGGGTGGGGCCAACGTCCTGACTTTC

v_call: TRBV10-2
j_call: TRBJ1-2
clone_size: once
d_call: -
cdr3_aa: CASSESRSGYTF
cdr3_nt: TGCGCCAGCAGTGAGTCGAGGAGTGGCTACACCTTC

v_call: TRBV9
j_call: TRBJ2-3
clone_size: -
d_call: TRBD2
cdr3_aa: CASSAGLAGGLDTQYF
cdr3_nt: TGTGCCAGCAGCGCGGGACTAGCGGGAGGTTTAGATACGCAGTATTTT

v_call: TRBV2
j_call: TRBJ2-7
clone_size: -
d_call: TRBD2
cdr3_aa: CASKPGLLTYEQYF
cdr3_nt: TGTGCCAGCAAACCGGGACTACTAACCTACGAGCAGTACTTC

v_call: TRBV14
j_call: TRBJ2-3
clone_size: -
d_call: -
cdr3_aa: CASSQDLFNGGRDTDTQYF
cdr3_nt: TGTGCCAGCAGCCAAGATCTTTTTAACGGCGGGCGTGACACAGATACGCAGTATTTT

v_call: TRBV9
j_call: TRBJ2-2
clone_size: -
d_call: -
cdr3_aa: CASRPGAQNTGELFF
cdr3_nt: TGTGCCAGCAGGCCAGGGGCACAGAACACCGGGGAGCTGTTTTTT

v_call: TRBV7-7
j_call: TRBJ2-3
clone_size: -
d_call: TRBD1
cdr3_aa: CASSPQGAGDTQYF
cdr3_nt: TGTGCTAGCAGTCCCCAGGGGGCAGGGGATACGCAGTATTTT

v_call: TRBV15
j_call: TRBJ2-3
clone_size: -
d_call: TRBD1
cdr3_aa: CATNRDRVTDTQYF
cdr3_nt: TGTGCCACCAACCGGGACAGGGTGACAGATACGCAGTATTTT

v_call: TRBV28
j_call: TRBJ1-4
clone_size: -
d_call: TRBD1
cdr3_aa: CASSGRTGQLFF
cdr3_nt: TGTGCCAGCAGTGGGCGGACAGGGCAACTGTTTTTT

v_call: TRBV2
j_call: TRBJ1-5
clone_size: -
d_call: -
cdr3_aa: CASSDLLGPGQPQHF
cdr3_nt: TGTGCCAGCAGCGACCTTTTGGGGCCGGGTCAGCCCCAGCATTTT

v_call: TRBV27
j_call: TRBJ2-7
clone_size: -
d_call: TRBD1
cdr3_aa: CASSERGDRGSYEQYF
cdr3_nt: TGTGCCAGCAGTGAGAGGGGCGACAGGGGGTCCTACGAGCAGTACTTC

v_call: TRBV6-5
j_call: TRBJ2-7
clone_size: few
d_call: -
cdr3_aa: CASSSDRTSPLEQYF
cdr3_nt: TGTGCCAGCAGTTCGGACAGAACCTCACCCCTCGAGCAGTACTTC

v_call: TRBV5-1
j_call: TRBJ1-3
clone_size: -
d_call: -
cdr3_aa: CASSPGAGPARNTIYF
cdr3_nt: TGCGCCAGCAGCCCCGGAGCGGGGCCCGCCCGAAACACCATATATTTT

v_call: TRBV2
j_call: TRBJ2-3
clone_size: -
d_call: TRBD1
cdr3_aa: CASRFDVYGQGASDTQYF
cdr3_nt: TGTGCCAGCAGGTTCGACGTTTATGGACAGGGGGCGTCAGATACGCAGTATTTT

v_call: TRBV19
j_call: TRBJ2-1
clone_size: few
d_call: TRBD2
cdr3_aa: CASSIGGGPWDEQFF
cdr3_nt: TGTGCCAGTAGTATCGGGGGAGGGCCCTGGGATGAGCAGTTCTTC

v_call: TRBV6-1
j_call: TRBJ1-4
clone_size: -
d_call: TRBD1
cdr3_aa: CASRGPGGSNEKLFF
cdr3_nt: TGTGCCAGCAGGGGACCAGGGGGCTCTAATGAAAAACTGTTTTTT

v_call: TRBV10-2
j_call: TRBJ1-2
clone_size: few
d_call: -
cdr3_aa: CASSEFGGQSHGYTF
cdr3_nt: TGCGCCAGCAGTGAGTTTGGAGGACAGAGCCATGGCTACACCTTC

v_call: TRBV7-8
j_call: TRBJ2-1
clone_size: -
d_call: TRBD2
cdr3_aa: CASSLGPGLALSSYNEQFF
cdr3_nt: TGTGCCAGCAGCTTAGGGCCGGGACTAGCACTTAGCTCCTACAATGAGCAGTTCTTC

v_call: TRBV2
j_call: TRBJ1-5
clone_size: -
d_call: -
cdr3_aa: CASSGLGVRGNQPQHF
cdr3_nt: TGTGCCAGCAGTGGTTTGGGAGTTCGTGGCAATCAGCCCCAGCATTTT

v_call: TRBV27
j_call: TRBJ2-7
clone_size: once
d_call: TRBD2
cdr3_aa: CASRGTSGSYEQYF
cdr3_nt: TGTGCCAGCAGGGGGACTAGCGGGTCTTACGAGCAGTACTTC

v_call: TRBV19
j_call: TRBJ2-7
clone_size: many
d_call: TRBD2
cdr3_aa: CASPRTSGSEQYF
cdr3_nt: TGTGCCAGTCCCCGGACTAGCGGGAGCGAGCAGTACTTC

v_call: TRBV11-1
j_call: TRBJ2-1
clone_size: -
d_call: TRBD2
cdr3_aa: CASSSGLAGGPYNEQFF
cdr3_nt: TGTGCCAGCAGCTCGGGACTAGCGGGAGGGCCTTACAATGAGCAGTTCTTC